The TCR beta chain under discussion was sequenced for a study of T cells after yellow fever vaccination. TCRdb analysed the 5' RACE reads with MiXCR anew, one entry per CDR3 protein. The sample consists of over 150,000 distinct CDR3 sequences, approximately 6.2% of them appearing once. From germline, CDR1 is SGHTA and CDR2 FQGNSA. V lost 5 bases to trimming and J lost 6 bases; unmatched junction nucleotides: 11. This CDR3 region has 15 residues. This clonotype was counted many times. V gene TRBV7-2 combines with J gene TRBJ2-3; 7 bases line up with TRBD1. The specimen was CD4+ T cells sorted from PBMCs, collected on the day of the first yellow fever vaccination. The sequence was obtained from a man aged 18 to 30 who received the YFV17D yellow fever vaccine. The CDR3: CASSPRTGRVDTQYF. CDR3 coding DNA: TGTGCCAGCAGCCCCCGGACAGGACGGGTGGATACGCAGTATTTT.